This T cell receptor beta chain was identified during a study of shared clonotypes between healthy human individuals. For the study at large: Three plates each covered CD4 naive and memory; CD8 naive two, CD8 memory one.

Every subset had its genomic DNA shared out evenly among several immunoSEQ plates. The data were produced by immunoSEQ multiplex PCR, yet TCRdb's version contains in-frame clones alone and is incomplete. The table lists millions of clones, about 95% of them singletons. Comments on this clone: Its target is not known.

The CDR3 is 15 residues long. Germline-derived CDR1 and CDR2 are SGDLS and YYNGEE. Trimming took off 3 bases at V and 2 bases at J, with 12 bases between the two ends. In the naive CD8 group, cells lacked CD45RO and were positively selected for CCR7, so terminally differentiated effector memory CD45RA+ cells were left out. Study-wide results and caveats: Clonotypes which were not shared had lower generation probabilities than clonotypes that all four donors shared. Blood was the only sampled material, and tissue repertoires likely differ.

The rearrangement uses TRBV9 and TRBJ1-3; tentative D call: TRBD1 (5 bases). Sequencing used naive CD8+ T cells sorted from blood. This sequence was found in a man between 18 and 29 years old in good health. The CDR3 sequence is CASSAAGGTGNTIYF. For the CDR3, the DNA is TGTGCCAGCAGCGCCGCTGGGGGGACTGGAAACACCATATATTTT.